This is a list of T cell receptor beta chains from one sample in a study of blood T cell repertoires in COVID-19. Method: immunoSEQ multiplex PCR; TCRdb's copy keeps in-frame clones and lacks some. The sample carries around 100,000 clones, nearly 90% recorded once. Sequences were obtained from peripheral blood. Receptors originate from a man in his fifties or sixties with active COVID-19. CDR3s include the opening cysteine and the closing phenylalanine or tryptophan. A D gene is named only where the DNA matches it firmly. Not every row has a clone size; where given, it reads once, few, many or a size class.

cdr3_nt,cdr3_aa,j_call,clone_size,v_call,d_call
TGTGCCAGCAGCGTAGCCGGGGGGCAGAACACCGGGGAGCTGTTTTTT,CASSVAGGQNTGELFF,TRBJ2-2,NA,TRBV9,NA
TGTGCCAGTAGCCGACAGGGGGATAACACCGGGGAGCTGTTTTTT,CASSRQGDNTGELFF,TRBJ2-2,NA,TRBV19,TRBD1
TGTGCCTGGGGTAGCGGGGGGGAACAAGAGACCCAGTACTTC,CAWGSGGEQETQYF,TRBJ2-5,NA,TRBV30,TRBD2
TGTGCCACCAGCAGGTGGGGGGGGTACGAGCAGTACTTC,CATSRWGGYEQYF,TRBJ2-7,NA,TRBV15,TRBD2
TGTGCCAGCTATAATAGCGGGGGGGTCACCGGGGAGCTGTTTTTT,CASYNSGGVTGELFF,TRBJ2-2,NA,TRBV27,TRBD2
TGTGCCAGCAGCCTCCCGGGACTAGCGGGGGGGAGCACAGATACGCAGTATTTT,CASSLPGLAGGSTDTQYF,TRBJ2-3,NA,TRBV5-8,TRBD2
TGTGCCAGCAGTCTAGCGGGGACTCAAGATACGCAGTATTTT,CASSLAGTQDTQYF,TRBJ2-3,NA,TRBV6-5,TRBD2
TGTGCCAGCAGCTTTGGACAGGTCGGGAACACTGAAGCTTTCTTT,CASSFGQVGNTEAFF,TRBJ1-1,NA,TRBV7-2,TRBD1
TGTGCCAGCAGCCGCGGTGCGGGGGGTAGCAGCCAAAACATTCAGTACTTC,CASSRGAGGSSQNIQYF,TRBJ2-4,once,TRBV4-2,TRBD2
TGTGCCAGCAGTACCGGAGGGATGGGGGGCTACACCTTC,CASSTGGMGGYTF,TRBJ1-2,NA,TRBV6-5,NA
TGCGCCAGCAGCCCCGGGACTAGCGGCACAGATACGCAGTATTTT,CASSPGTSGTDTQYF,TRBJ2-3,NA,TRBV5-1,TRBD2
TGTGCCACCCGCCCATCGGTCTCTGGAAACACCATATATTTT,CATRPSVSGNTIYF,TRBJ1-3,NA,TRBV6-5,NA
TGTGCCAGCGGGGATTCCGGGACAGGGCCCTACGAGCAGTACTTC,CASGDSGTGPYEQYF,TRBJ2-7,NA,TRBV11-3,TRBD1
TGTGCCAGCAGCCCAGAGGGGGGAGGGAATTCACCCCTCCACTTT,CASSPEGGGNSPLHF,TRBJ1-6,NA,TRBV3-1/TRBV3-2,NA
TGCGCCAGCAGCCAAGATCTTCCCGGGGGGTTTTTTCAGCCCCAGCATTTT,CASSQDLPGGFFQPQHF,TRBJ1-5,few,TRBV4-3,NA
TGTGCCAGCAGCCCGGACAGCAGCTCTGGAAACACCATATATTTT,CASSPDSSSGNTIYF,TRBJ1-3,NA,TRBV7-7,NA
TGTGCCAGCAGCAGGGGACTACCTAATGACGAGCAGTACTTC,CASSRGLPNDEQYF,TRBJ2-7,NA,TRBV6-4,NA
TGTGCCAGTAGGGGTCGAGCGGGGGGGCAAGATACGCAGTATTTT,CASRGRAGGQDTQYF,TRBJ2-3,NA,TRBV19,TRBD2
TGTGCCAGCAGCTTAGGGGTGCATGAGGACTACAATGAGCAGTTCTTC,CASSLGVHEDYNEQFF,TRBJ2-1,few,TRBV11-3,NA
TGTGCCAGCAGCCCGAAGTGGGGGGGCCTAGCTGAGCAGTACTTC,CASSPKWGGLAEQYF,TRBJ2-7,few,TRBV9,NA
TGTGCCAGCATGCCAGGGGTTAGCAATCAGCCCCAGCATTTT,CASMPGVSNQPQHF,TRBJ1-5,NA,TRBV2,NA
TGTGCCAGCAGCCCCCGGAACAGGGGAGGCTATGGCTACACCTTC,CASSPRNRGGYGYTF,TRBJ1-2,NA,TRBV7-2,TRBD1
TGTGCCTGGAGTGTATGGACTTCTGGCTGGGCCTTCAGAGGTTCCGGGGAGCTGTTTTTT,CAWSVWTSGWAFRGSGELFF,TRBJ2-2,few,TRBV30,NA
TGTGCCAGCAGACAGGGACAGGGCACCGGGGAGCTGTTTTTT,CASRQGQGTGELFF,TRBJ2-2,NA,TRBV7-9,TRBD1
TGTGCCAGCAGGGACGGGAGGGAAAAACTGTTTTTT,CASRDGREKLFF,TRBJ1-4,NA,TRBV25-1,NA
TGTGCCAGCAGCTTCGCTAGCGGGGGGGCGTACGAGCAGTACTTC,CASSFASGGAYEQYF,TRBJ2-7,NA,TRBV5-5,TRBD2